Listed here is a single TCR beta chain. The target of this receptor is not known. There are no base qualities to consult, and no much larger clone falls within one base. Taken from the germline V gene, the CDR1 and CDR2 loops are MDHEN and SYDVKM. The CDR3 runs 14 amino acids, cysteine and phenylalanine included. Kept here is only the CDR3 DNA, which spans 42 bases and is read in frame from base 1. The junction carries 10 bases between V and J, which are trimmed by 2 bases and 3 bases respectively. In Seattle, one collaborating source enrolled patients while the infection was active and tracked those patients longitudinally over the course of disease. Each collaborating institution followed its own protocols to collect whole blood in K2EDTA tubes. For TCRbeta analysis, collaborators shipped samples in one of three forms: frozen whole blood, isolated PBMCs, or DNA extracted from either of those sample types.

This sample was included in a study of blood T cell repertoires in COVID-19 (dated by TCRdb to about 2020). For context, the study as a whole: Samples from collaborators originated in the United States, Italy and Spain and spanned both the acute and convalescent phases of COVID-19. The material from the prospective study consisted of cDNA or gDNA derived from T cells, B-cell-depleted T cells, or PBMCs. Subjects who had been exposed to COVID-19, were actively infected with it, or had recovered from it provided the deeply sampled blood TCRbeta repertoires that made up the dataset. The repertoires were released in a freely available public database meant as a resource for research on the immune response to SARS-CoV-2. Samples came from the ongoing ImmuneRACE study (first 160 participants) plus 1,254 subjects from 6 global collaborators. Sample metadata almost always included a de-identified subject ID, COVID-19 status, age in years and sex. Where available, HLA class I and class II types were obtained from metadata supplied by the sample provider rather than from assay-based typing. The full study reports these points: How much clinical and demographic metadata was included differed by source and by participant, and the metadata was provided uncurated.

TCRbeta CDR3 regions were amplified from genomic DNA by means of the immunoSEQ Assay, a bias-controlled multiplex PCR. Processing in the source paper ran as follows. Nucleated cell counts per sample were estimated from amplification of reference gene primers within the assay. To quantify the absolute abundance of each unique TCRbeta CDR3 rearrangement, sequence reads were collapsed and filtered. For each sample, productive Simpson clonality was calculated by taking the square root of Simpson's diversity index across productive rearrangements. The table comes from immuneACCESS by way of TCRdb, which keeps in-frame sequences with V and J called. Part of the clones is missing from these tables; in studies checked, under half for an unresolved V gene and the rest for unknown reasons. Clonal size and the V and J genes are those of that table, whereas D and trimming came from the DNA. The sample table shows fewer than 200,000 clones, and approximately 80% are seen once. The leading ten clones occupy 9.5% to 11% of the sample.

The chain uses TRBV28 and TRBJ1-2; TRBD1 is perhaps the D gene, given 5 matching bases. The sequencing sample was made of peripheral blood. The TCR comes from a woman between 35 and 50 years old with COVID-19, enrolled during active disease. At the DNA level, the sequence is TGTGCCAGCAGTTTAGACACAGGAGACTATGGCTACACCTTC. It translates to CASSLDTGDYGYTF.